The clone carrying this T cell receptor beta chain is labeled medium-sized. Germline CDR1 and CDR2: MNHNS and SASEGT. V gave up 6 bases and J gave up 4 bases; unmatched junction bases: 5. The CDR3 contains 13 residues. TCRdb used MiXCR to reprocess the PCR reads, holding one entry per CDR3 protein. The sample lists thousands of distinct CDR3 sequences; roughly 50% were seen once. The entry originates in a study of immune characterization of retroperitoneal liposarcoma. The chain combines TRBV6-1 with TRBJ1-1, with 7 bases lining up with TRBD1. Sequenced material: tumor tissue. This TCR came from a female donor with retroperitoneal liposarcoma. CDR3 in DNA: TGTGCCAGCAGCTACAGGGGTAGCACTGAAGCTTTCTTT. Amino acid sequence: CASSYRGSTEAFF.